Shown below are 32 T cell receptor beta chains from a single sample sequenced in a study of T cell clonality in common variable immunodeficiency. Study-level points and caveats: Fewer deletions and N-nucleotide insertions were reportedly seen in common variable immunodeficiency TCR beta sequences.

Which antigens these TCRs recognize remains unknown. Assay: immunoSEQ multiplex PCR; the TCRdb copy retains only in-frame clones and omits some. The data include about 15,000 clones; the top ten clones carry approximately 4.4%. Sequencing used peripheral blood mononuclear cells. Receptor source: a human donor with common variable immunodeficiency.

Remarks on this clone: The read gets to within 3 residues of the CDR3 end, and the germline J gene fills in the rest. This sequence joins TRBV7-2 and TRBJ1-4; perhaps TRBD1 as D (5 bases). Trimming shortened V by 3 bases and J by 10 bases, and 18 bases separated the two germline ends. This CDR3 is 15 amino acids long. Germline CDR1 and CDR2: SGHTA and FQGNSA. The CDR3 bases that were read are TGTGCCAGCAGCTTGGACGCGGCAGGGAAAGGAAAA. Its translation is CASSLDAAGKGK. The whole CDR3 protein reads CASSLDAAGKGKLFF. Complete variable domain (other parts from reference TRBV7-2 and TRBJ1-4): GAGVSQSPSNKVTEKGKDVELRCDPISGHTALYWYRQSLGQGLEFLIYFQGNSAPDKSGLPSDRFSAERTGGSVSTLTIQRTQQEDSAVYLCASSLDAAGKGKLFFGSGTQLSVL.

Regarding this clone: The CDR3 extends 3 residues past the end of the read, so its final part is completed from the germline J gene. J is TRBJ2-2 and V is TRBV19; 9 bases match TRBD1. In germline, CDR1 is LNHDA, CDR2 SQIVND (reference sequence). Unmatched junction bases numbered 7, after V lost 5 bases and J lost 6 bases. The CDR3 loop spans 15 amino acids. CDR3 DNA (partial): TGTGCCAGTAGTCTTCGGAGACAGGGGGCCGGGGAG. Translated: CASSLRRQGAGE. Given in full, the CDR3 is CASSLRRQGAGELFF.

A note on this clone: The read stops 3 residues short of the end of the CDR3; the missing end is completed from the germline J gene. The sample has other DNA sequences that encode this CDR3 too. The V call is TRBV20-1, the J call TRBJ2-7; TRBD1 might be the D (6 bases). Trimming took 5 bases from V and 0 from J, leaving 14 bases between them. In germline, CDR1 is DFQATT, CDR2 SNEGSKA (reference sequence). The CDR3 is 14 amino acids. The DNA read from the CDR3 is TGCAGTGCTCTGGGGGCATCCGGCTCCTACGAG. Translated, it gives CSALGASGSYE. Given in full, the CDR3 is CSALGASGSYEQYF.

With regard to this clone: From the germline J gene comes the end of the CDR3, since the read stops 3 residues before it. The chain combines TRBV9 with TRBJ2-2; D is possibly TRBD1 (6 bases). V dropped 5 bases and J dropped 4 bases, with 12 bases sitting between them. Germline assignment: CDR1 SGDLS and CDR2 YYNGEE. This CDR3 has 14 amino acids. The CDR3 DNA, read in part, is TGTGCCAGCAGGCCGGGACACTTCACCGGGGAG. Translated: CASRPGHFTGE. The entire CDR3 protein reads CASRPGHFTGELFF.

Comments on this clone: Coverage ceases 3 residues before the CDR3 finishes, and the germline J gene fills in the end. The chain is built from TRBV5-4 and TRBJ2-1; possible D gene TRBD1, 7 bases. The CDR3 runs 15 residues. The germline gives CDR1 SGHNT, CDR2 YYREEE (reference sequence). Trimming left V 2 bases short and J 8 bases short, with 17 bases between. CDR3 sequence reads: CASSLASDREDEQFF. The DNA read from the CDR3 is TGTGCCAGCAGCTTAGCTAGCGACAGGGAGGATGAG. Together with reference TRBV5-4 and TRBJ2-1, the CDR3 gives the full variable domain: ETGVTQSPTHLIKTRGQQVTLRCSSQSGHNTVSWYQQALGQGPQFIFQYYREEENGRGNFPPRFSGLQFPNYSSELNVNALELDDSALYLCASSLASDREDEQFFGPGTRLTVL.

In regard to this clone: Coverage ceases 3 residues before the CDR3 finishes, and the germline J gene fills in the end. J is TRBJ1-4 and V is TRBV7-6; D not resolved. The CDR3 is 14 residues long. Germline V gene data show CDR1 as SGHVS and CDR2 as FNYEAQ. With 3 bases removed from V and 6 bases from J, the gap between germline ends came to 11 bases. The CDR3 DNA, read in part, is TGTGCCAGCAGCTTGTTCCGGGTGGATGAAAAA. This encodes CASSLFRVDEK. The whole CDR3 protein reads CASSLFRVDEKLFF.

Remarks on this clone: Coverage ceases 3 residues before the CDR3 finishes, and the germline J gene fills in the end. The chain couples TRBV30 to TRBJ2-2; 7 bases map to TRBD2. The V gene end was trimmed by 2 bases and the J gene end by 0 bases; junction bases not matched to a gene: 3. Germline values: CDR1 GTSNPN, CDR2 SVGIG (reference sequence). This CDR3 comprises 15 residues. CDR3 bases read: TGTGCCTGGAGTACTGCGGGGGCGAACACCGGGGAG. Protein product: CAWSTAGANTGE. The whole CDR3 sequence is CAWSTAGANTGELFF.

Comments on this clone: The read gets to within 3 residues of the CDR3 end, and the germline J gene fills in the rest. V and J are TRBV25-1 and TRBJ1-1; D possibly corresponds to TRBD1 (5 bases). The CDR3 has 12 amino acids. The germline gives CDR1 MGHDK, CDR2 SYGVNS. The CDR3 reads CASSEGRGSAFF. The part of the CDR3 DNA that was read is TGTGCCAGCAGTGAGGGGCGTGGTTCG.

About this clone: The CDR3 end falls 3 residues outside the read, so it is completed with the germline J gene. The chain couples TRBV6-2 or TRBV6-3 to TRBJ1-1, with TRBD1 identical over 7 bases. CDR1 MNHEY and CDR2 SVGEGT come from the germline V gene. CDR3 size: 14 residues. The DNA read from the CDR3 is TGTGCCAGCACTTGGGACAGCATAACGAAGCTA. The encoded protein is CASTWDSITKL. The CDR3 in full is CASTWDSITKLAFF.

In regard to this clone: The CDR3 is cut off 3 residues early in the read; its end comes from the germline J gene. This sequence joins TRBV7-2 and TRBJ1-3; D is unresolved. Germline CDR1 and CDR2: SGHTA and FQGNSA. Between the trimmed V and J ends, which lost 0 bases and 0 bases, there was a span of 3 bases. The length of the CDR3 is 14 residues. CDR3 DNA (partial): TGTGCCAGCAGCTTAGCTATCTCTGGAAACACC. This gives the protein CASSLAISGNT. The full CDR3 protein reads CASSLAISGNTIYF.

Remarks on this clone: The sequenced fragment ends 3 residues before the CDR3 boundary, so the rest is inferred from the germline J gene. The chain recombines TRBV5-6 with TRBJ2-7; 7 positions match TRBD2. With 1 base clipped from V and 6 bases from J, the junction kept 1 base outside the gene matches. CDR1 and CDR2 from the germline V gene are SGHDT and YYEEEE. This CDR3 comprises 12 residues. CDR3 protein: CASSLSGGEQYF. CDR3 DNA (partial): TGTGCCAGCAGCTTGTCGGGGGGCGAG. The whole variable domain, filled in from reference TRBV5-6 and TRBJ2-7, reads DAGVTQSPTHLIKTRGQQVTLRCSPKSGHDTVSWYQQALGQGPQFIFQYYEEEERQRGNFPDRFSGHQFPNYSSELNVNALLLGDSALYLCASSLSGGEQYFGPGTRLTVT.

Details on this clone: The read ends 3 residues early relative to the CDR3; the germline J gene fills the gap. This sample also contains other DNA sequences that code for the same CDR3. The chain has TRBV19 and TRBJ2-7; possible D gene TRBD1, 6 bases. CDR3 length: 14 amino acids. Looked up from germline, CDR1 is LNHDA and CDR2 is SQIVND (reference sequence). V lost 1 base, J lost 3 bases, and 10 bases lay in between. The CDR3 here is CASSIGRGSYEQYF. The part of the CDR3 DNA that was read is TGTGCCAGTAGTATAGGCAGGGGAAGCTACGAG.

As for this clone: With the read ending 3 residues before the CDR3 end, the germline J gene is used to fill in that end. The V gene is TRBV11-3, the J gene TRBJ2-3, with TRBD2 matching 11 bases. V lost 3 bases to trimming and J lost 4 bases; unmatched junction nucleotides: 0. CDR3 length: 14 residues. Germline lookup yields CDR1 SGHNT and CDR2 YENEEA. CDR3 protein: CASSLGLAADTQYF. CDR3 DNA (partial): TGTGCCAGCAGCTTGGGACTAGCGGCAGATACG.

Notes on this clone: The CDR3 end is not reached by the read, which stops 3 residues before it; the germline J gene fills it in. The V gene is TRBV20-1, the J gene TRBJ2-1; 11 nucleotides agree with TRBD2. V was clipped by 1 base and J by 4 bases; unmatched bases: 6. The CDR3 totals 16 residues. Per the germline V gene, CDR1 is DFQATT and CDR2 is SNEGSKA (reference sequence). The CDR3 DNA, read in part, is TGCAGTGCTAGAGCGGCTAGCGGGGGGCGGTACAATGAG. Translated: CSARAASGGRYNE. The entire CDR3 reads CSARAASGGRYNEQFF.

Regarding this clone: The CDR3 extends 3 residues past the end of the read, so its final part is completed from the germline J gene. This chain connects TRBV15 to TRBJ2-3; maybe TRBD2 (6 bases). The CDR3 consists of 14 residues. Trimming pared 7 bases from V and 2 bases from J, leaving 13 bases between. Germline V CDR1 and CDR2: LNHNV, YYDKDF (reference sequence). This CDR3 reads CATNQGLTTDTQYF. CDR3 DNA, as far as it was read: TGTGCCACCAACCAGGGACTTACCACAGATACG.

Note on this clone: From the germline J gene comes the end of the CDR3, since the read stops 3 residues before it. The rearrangement joins TRBV18 to TRBJ1-4; 8 positions agree with TRBD1. V lost 6 bases and J lost 7; bases outside the gene matches: 7. The germline CDR1 and CDR2 sequences are KGHSH and LQKENI. This CDR3 has 14 residues. The CDR3 here is CASSRQGQGEKLFF. The part of the CDR3 DNA that was read is TGTGCCAGCTCTCGACAGGGGCAGGGTGAAAAA.

About this clone: At one end, the junction sequence differs from germline, possibly due to a read error. The read halts 3 residues ahead of the CDR3 end, with the missing end drawn from the germline J gene. The chain links TRBV7-7 to TRBJ2-5; D remains unclear. From germline, CDR1 is SSHAT and CDR2 FNYEAQ (reference sequence). The CDR3 is made up of 13 amino acids. Incomplete CDR3 DNA: TGTGCTAGCAGCTTAGTAGCTCAAGAGACC. Protein product: CASSLVAQET. The full CDR3 is CASSLVAQETQYF.

In regard to this clone: Sequencing ends 3 residues short of the CDR3 end; the germline J gene provides the rest. J is TRBJ2-5 and V is TRBV11-1; TRBD1 aligns across 9 bases. V lost 4 bases to trimming and J lost 2 bases; unmatched junction nucleotides: 2. Germline V gives CDR1 SGHAT, CDR2 FQDESV (reference sequence). The CDR3 extends over 14 amino acids. The CDR3 bases that were read are TGTGCCAGCAGCTCCGGGACAGGGCAAGAGACC. Protein: CASSSGTGQET. The entire CDR3 is CASSSGTGQETQYF.

For this clone: The read terminates 3 residues ahead of where the CDR3 ends, so the germline J gene completes it. The genes are TRBV20-1 and TRBJ2-5; D is uncertain. The CDR3 is 11 residues long. Germline V gene lookup returns CDR1 DFQATT and CDR2 SNEGSKA (reference sequence). Trimming shortened V by 6 bases and J by 2 bases, and 7 bases separated the two germline ends. CDR3 residues: CSAPNQETQYF. The CDR3 DNA, read in part, is TGCAGTGCCCCAAATCAAGAGACC.

Points on this clone: The CDR3 end lies 3 residues beyond the end of the read and is filled in from the germline J gene. V is TRBV7-8 and J is TRBJ2-1; 10 bases line up with TRBD1. Looked up from germline, CDR1 is SGHVS and CDR2 is FQNEAQ. The J segment lost 6 bases and the V segment lost 5 bases, leaving 7 bases of the junction unmatched. The CDR3 sequence is 15 residues long. The DNA read from the CDR3 is TGTGCCAGCAGCGCCCGACAGGGGGCTGGCAATGAG. Encoded protein: CASSARQGAGNE. The full CDR3 reads CASSARQGAGNEQFF.

Remarks on this clone: With the read ending 3 residues before the CDR3 end, the germline J gene is used to fill in that end. The V and J genes are TRBV18 and TRBJ2-7; perhaps TRBD1 as D (6 bases). Trimming shortened V by 8 bases and J by 1 base, and 9 bases separated the two germline ends. The V gene's germline CDR1 is KGHSH and CDR2 LQKENI. The CDR3 extends over 12 amino acids. CDR3 DNA (partial): TGTGCCAGCCGTGGACAGTCCTACGAG. Translated, it gives CASRGQSYE. The entire CDR3 reads CASRGQSYEQYF.

About this clone itself: Read coverage stops 3 residues before the CDR3 terminus; the germline J gene supplies the remainder. The genes are TRBV7-9 and TRBJ2-7, with D perhaps matching TRBD2 (6 bases). In germline, CDR1 is SEHNR, CDR2 FQNEAQ (reference sequence). This CDR3 contains 14 residues. Between the trimmed V and J ends, which lost 4 bases and 3 bases, there was a span of 13 bases. CDR3 loop: CASSSPRGDYEQYF. The DNA read from the CDR3 is TGTGCCAGCAGCTCCCCGCGGGGCGACTACGAG. The full variable domain, with the rest looked up from reference TRBV7-9 and TRBJ2-7, is DTGVSQNPRHKITKRGQNVTFRCDPISEHNRLYWYRQTLGQGPEFLTYFQNEAQLEKSRLLSDRFSAERPKGSFSTLEIQRTEQGDSAMYLCASSSPRGDYEQYFGPGTRLTVT.

Remarks on this clone: The DNA ends 3 residues before the CDR3 does, and the rest of the CDR3 is filled in from the germline J gene. The chain uses TRBV20-1 and TRBJ2-5; 10 bases map to TRBD1. Per germline, CDR1 DFQATT and CDR2 SNEGSKA (reference sequence). Germline trimming cut 2 bases from V and 5 bases from J; bases unmatched to any gene: 5. This CDR3 contains 14 residues. The CDR3 reads CSARRTGGAETQYF. Partial CDR3 DNA: TGCAGTGCTAGACGGACAGGGGGGGCGGAGACC.

On this clone itself: The missing CDR3 end, 3 residues past where the read stops, is filled in from the germline J gene. This chain connects TRBV20-1 to TRBJ2-5, with a weak D call TRBD2 (6 bases). Trimming removed 5 bases at V and 2 bases at J, with 6 bases between. Per the germline V gene, CDR1 is DFQATT and CDR2 is SNEGSKA (reference sequence). This CDR3 has 11 amino acids. Here the CDR3 reads CSAAGQETQYF. Partial CDR3 DNA: TGCAGTGCTGCGGGGCAAGAGACC.

Notes on this clone: The read gets to within 3 residues of the CDR3 end, and the germline J gene fills in the rest. V is TRBV5-1 and J is TRBJ2-6, with D perhaps TRBD2 (5 bases). CDR1 and CDR2 (germline): SGHRS, YFSETQ. V dropped 4 bases and J dropped 0 bases, with 11 bases sitting between them. The CDR3 sequence is 16 residues long. This chain's CDR3 is CASSRGLVSGANVLTF. CDR3 DNA, as far as it was read: TGCGCCAGCAGCCGGGGATTGGTCTCTGGGGCCAACGTC.

This clone is medium-sized by frequency. The DNA ends 3 residues before the CDR3 does, and the rest of the CDR3 is filled in from the germline J gene. The chain employs TRBV7-3 and TRBJ1-4; TRBD1 is a possible D gene (5 bases). Trimming left V 2 bases short and J 8 bases short, with 15 bases between. Germline V gene data show CDR1 as SGHTA and CDR2 as FQGTGA. There are 15 residues in the CDR3. This chain's CDR3 is CASSLGRAPQEKLFF. Partial CDR3 DNA: TGTGCCAGCAGCTTAGGCAGGGCCCCCCAAGAAAAA. The entire variable domain, with the rest obtained from reference TRBV7-3 and TRBJ1-4, is as follows: GAGVSQTPSNKVTEKGKYVELRCDPISGHTALYWYRQSLGQGPEFLIYFQGTGAADDSGLPNDRFFAVRPEGSVSTLKIQRTERGDSAVYLCASSLGRAPQEKLFFGSGTQLSVL.

Points on this clone: From the germline J gene comes the end of the CDR3, since the read stops 3 residues before it. The chain carries TRBV7-2 and TRBJ2-5, with 10 bases identical to TRBD2. The CDR3 length is 15 residues. Germline V gives CDR1 SGHTA, CDR2 FQGNSA. With 5 bases clipped from V and 4 bases from J, the junction kept 7 bases outside the gene matches. The CDR3 is CASSQAGGAGETQYF. The CDR3 bases that were read are TGTGCCAGCAGCCAAGCGGGGGGGGCGGGAGAGACC.

In the case of this clone: The CDR3 end is not reached by the read, which stops 3 residues before it; the germline J gene fills it in. The V and J genes are TRBV29-1 and TRBJ2-3; tentative D call: TRBD2 (6 bases). Germline V gene data show CDR1 as SQVTM and CDR2 as ANQGSEA. This CDR3 region has 13 residues. The germline V and J ends were trimmed by 2 bases and 0 bases, with 6 bases remaining between them. CDR3 region: CSVESGSTDTQYF. Partial CDR3 DNA: TGCAGCGTTGAAAGCGGGAGCACAGATACG.

The CDR3 loop reads CASSILTDLMNTEAFF. Partial CDR3 DNA: TGTGCCAGTAGTATACTGACAGACCTAATGAACACTGAA. The chain joins TRBV19 to TRBJ1-1, with D perhaps matching TRBD1 (5 bases). With the read ending 3 residues before the CDR3 end, the germline J gene is used to fill in that end. CDR1 is LNHDA and CDR2 is SQIVND in the germline V gene (reference sequence). The CDR3 has 16 residues. V was trimmed by 2 bases and J by 0 bases, leaving 13 bases between them.

This clone is deemed medium-sized by its frequency. The CDR3 extends 3 residues past the end of the read, so its final part is completed from the germline J gene. The V gene is TRBV14, the J gene TRBJ2-5; TRBD1 is a possible D gene (6 bases). Trimming left V 3 bases short and J 2 bases short, with 22 bases between. The CDR3 loop spans 18 amino acids. Per germline, CDR1 SGHDN and CDR2 FVKESK. CDR3: CASSHTGTLYSGQETQYF. Partial CDR3 DNA: TGTGCCAGCAGCCATACAGGGACATTGTATTCGGGGCAAGAGACC.

Concerning this clone: The read ends 3 residues before the CDR3 terminus; that terminus is restored from the germline J gene. This chain links TRBV7-2 with TRBJ2-7; 9 positions agree with TRBD1. Germline CDR1 SGHTA, CDR2 FQGNSA. With V trimmed by 1 base and J by 6 bases, 7 bases remained unmatched. There are 15 residues in the CDR3. Here the CDR3 reads CASSLVAQGASEQYF. The CDR3 bases that were read are TGTGCCAGCAGCTTAGTGGCACAGGGGGCATCCGAG.

Points on this clone: The read falls 3 residues short of the CDR3 end, and the missing part is taken from the germline J gene. The chain links TRBV19 to TRBJ2-3; 9 bases map to TRBD1. J was trimmed by 1 base and V by 10 bases; bases with no gene match: 12. CDR1 and CDR2 (germline): LNHDA, SQIVND (reference sequence). The CDR3 extends over 16 amino acids. CDR3 bases read: TGTGCCACGAATACCCGGACAGGGGTTGGCACAGATACG. It specifies CATNTRTGVGTDT. From start to end, the CDR3 is CATNTRTGVGTDTQYF.